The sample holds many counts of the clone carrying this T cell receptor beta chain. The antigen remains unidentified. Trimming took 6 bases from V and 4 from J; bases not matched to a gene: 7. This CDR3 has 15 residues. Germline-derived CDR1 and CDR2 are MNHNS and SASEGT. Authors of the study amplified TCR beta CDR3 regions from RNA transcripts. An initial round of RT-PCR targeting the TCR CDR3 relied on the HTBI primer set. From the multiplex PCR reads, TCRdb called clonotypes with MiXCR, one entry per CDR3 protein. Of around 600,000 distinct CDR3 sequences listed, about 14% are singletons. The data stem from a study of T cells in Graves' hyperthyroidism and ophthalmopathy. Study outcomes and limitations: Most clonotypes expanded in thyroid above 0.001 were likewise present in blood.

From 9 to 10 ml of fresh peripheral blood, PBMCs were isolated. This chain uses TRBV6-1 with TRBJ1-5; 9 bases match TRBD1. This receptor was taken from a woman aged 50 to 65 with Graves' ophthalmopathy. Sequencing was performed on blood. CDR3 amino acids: CASRPGTGSNQPQHF. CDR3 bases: TGTGCCAGCAGACCCGGGACAGGGTCGAATCAGCCCCAGCATTTT.